The 17 T cell receptor beta chains below come from one sample, sequenced in a study of OX40 agonist ivuxolimab in advanced cancers. Library prep was done by the immunoSEQ multiplex PCR assay. The immuneACCESS repertoire file appears here via TCRdb, limited to in-frame rearrangements. These files lack a portion of the clones; in checked studies, under half of the deficit traces to unresolved V genes, and the cause of the others is not known. A total of about 50,000 clones appear in this sample, about 88% of them only once. The ten most abundant clones make up around 15% of the sample. The sample in question was CD4+ or CD8+ T cells sorted from blood, obtained in a trial of the OX40 agonist ivuxolimab. Receptors were obtained from an adult with an advanced solid tumor such as melanoma, head and neck, liver or kidney cancer.

This rearrangement joins TRBV30 to TRBJ1-1; TRBD1 matches 9 bases. CDR1 and CDR2 from the germline V gene are GTSNPN and SVGIG (reference sequence). V lost 3 bases to trimming and J lost 5 bases; unmatched junction nucleotides: 7. The CDR3 length is 14 residues. CDR3 region: CAWSQGQGGTEAFF. The CDR3 DNA sequence: TGTGCCTGGAGCCAGGGACAGGGAGGGACTGAAGCTTTCTTT.

This clone was picked up a small number of times. The chain employs TRBV5-8 and TRBJ1-5; D remains ambiguous. The CDR3 runs 13 residues. V was shortened by 4 bases and J by 4 bases, with 9 bases between the two germline ends. CDR1 is SGHTS, CDR2 YDEGEE, per germline. CDR3 in DNA: TGTGCCAGCAGCCGAGACGGTAATCAGCCCCAGCATTTT. Translated, it gives CASSRDGNQPQHF.

The genes are TRBV13 and TRBJ2-7, with D unresolved. The CDR3 sequence is 13 residues long. The germline V gene has CDR1 PRHDT and CDR2 FYEKMQ (reference sequence). The V end lost 0 bases, the J end lost 1 base, and 4 bases lay between the germline ends. Here the CDR3 reads CASSLGKSYEQYF. CDR3 DNA: TGTGCCAGCAGCTTAGGAAAGTCCTACGAGCAGTACTTC.

The genes are TRBV6-1 and TRBJ1-3; the D is unclear. CDR1 and CDR2 (germline): MNHNS, SASEGT. Between the trimmed V and J ends, which lost 4 bases and 1 base, there was a span of 5 bases. The CDR3 is 13 residues long. For the CDR3, the DNA is TGTGCCAGCAGTGTAGGGTCTGGAAACACCATATATTTT. Its translation is CASSVGSGNTIYF.

The chain links TRBV29-1 to TRBJ1-1, with 11 bases matching TRBD1. Looked up from germline, CDR1 is SQVTM and CDR2 is ANQGSEA. CDR3 length: 14 amino acids. J lost 9 bases, V lost 4 bases, and 10 bases had no gene match. The CDR3 DNA reads as TGCAGCGTTGTCCTAACGGACAGGGGGCTTAAAGCTTTCTTT. This codes for CSVVLTDRGLKAFF.

V is TRBV4-2 and J is TRBJ2-2; D remains ambiguous. From germline, CDR1 is LGHNA and CDR2 YNFKEQ. This CDR3 is 13 amino acids long. Trimming shortened V by 1 base and J by 9 bases, and 9 bases separated the two germline ends. DNA of the CDR3: TGTGCCAGCAGCCAAGTCGAGTCGTGGGAGCTGTTTTTT. As protein: CASSQVESWELFF.

In this sample, this clone turned up a few times. The chain is built from TRBV7-9 and TRBJ1-2; tentative D call: TRBD1 (5 bases). Germline CDR1 SEHNR, CDR2 FQNEAQ (reference sequence). The V end was cut by 5 bases, the J end by 2 bases, with 9 bases between. The CDR3 consists of 13 residues. The CDR3 here is CASSATVNYGYTF. The CDR3 bases are TGTGCCAGCAGCGCGACAGTGAACTATGGCTACACCTTC.

This chain links TRBV10-1 with TRBJ1-5; D is ambiguous. Trimming took 8 bases from V and 7 from J, leaving 6 bases between them. Per the germline V gene, CDR1 is WNHNN and CDR2 is SYGVQD (reference sequence). This CDR3 has 10 amino acids. CDR3 nucleotide sequence: TGCGCCAGCGAAAGGCAGCCCCAGCATTTT. As protein: CASERQPQHF.

This chain connects TRBV9 to TRBJ2-1; D is unresolved. Per germline, CDR1 SGDLS and CDR2 YYNGEE. This CDR3 is built from 13 residues. Trimming cost V 3 bases and J 5 bases, with 9 bases left between them. The CDR3 protein is CASSGAPNNEQFF. CDR3 bases: TGTGCCAGCAGCGGGGCCCCCAACAATGAGCAGTTCTTC.

This clone was observed a single time. The chain recombines TRBV2 with TRBJ2-2; TRBD1 aligns across 7 bases. Germline values: CDR1 SNHLY, CDR2 FYNNEI. The CDR3 contains 14 residues. V lost 5 bases to trimming and J lost 5 bases; unmatched junction nucleotides: 5. Here the CDR3 reads CASSNQGDTGELFF. DNA for the CDR3: TGTGCCAGCAGTAACCAGGGGGATACCGGGGAGCTGTTTTTT. The variable domain in full, completed from reference TRBV2 and TRBJ2-2, reads EPEVTQTPSHQVTQMGQEVILRCVPISNHLYFYWYRQILGQKVEFLVSFYNNEISEKSEIFDDQFSVERPDGSNFTLKIRSTKLEDSAMYFCASSNQGDTGELFFGEGSRLTVL.

V and J are TRBV5-6 and TRBJ1-2; the match to TRBD1 covers 7 bases. The CDR3 has 15 amino acids. V shed 2 bases, J shed 4 bases, and the junction held 8 bases outside the gene matches. Looked up from germline, CDR1 is SGHDT and CDR2 is YYEEEE. The CDR3 loop reads CASSFLGQASYGYTF. The CDR3 DNA is TGTGCCAGCAGCTTTTTAGGACAGGCGAGCTATGGCTACACCTTC.

This clone was detected once. The J gene is TRBJ2-7, the V gene TRBV7-9; D ambiguous. The germline CDR1 and CDR2 sequences are SEHNR and FQNEAQ (reference sequence). V lost 3 bases to trimming and J lost 2 bases, with 20 bases between them. CDR3 size: 17 residues. The CDR3: CASSFTPGQFSTYEQYF. Written as DNA, the CDR3 is TGTGCCAGCAGCTTTACTCCGGGCCAATTTTCTACCTACGAGCAGTACTTC.

This chain joins TRBV27 and TRBJ2-7; maybe TRBD1 (6 bases). Germline assignment: CDR1 MNHEY and CDR2 SMNVEV (reference sequence). The CDR3 sequence is 14 residues long. V lost 8 bases and J lost 2, with 16 bases in between. CDR3 bases: TGTGCCAGCGGGTTCGGGCAGGGGACCTACGAGCAGTACTTC. This gives the protein CASGFGQGTYEQYF.

The chain couples TRBV7-9 to TRBJ2-1; D gene unclear. The CDR3 has 13 residues. Germline values: CDR1 SEHNR, CDR2 FQNEAQ (reference sequence). The V end lost 6 bases, the J end lost 6 bases, and 12 bases lay between the germline ends. In DNA form, the CDR3 reads TGTGCCAGCAGACCCCTGCGGCCCAATGAGCAGTTCTTC. Its translation is CASRPLRPNEQFF.

This chain joins TRBV15 and TRBJ1-1, with D perhaps TRBD1 (5 bases). Germline loops: CDR1 LNHNV, CDR2 YYDKDF (reference sequence). V gave up 4 bases and J gave up 5 bases, with 14 bases separating them. This CDR3 contains 14 residues. The CDR3: CATSTSDRPTEAFF. For the CDR3, the DNA is TGTGCCACCAGCACTTCAGACAGACCGACTGAAGCTTTCTTT.

V is TRBV30 and J is TRBJ1-6; possibly TRBD1 for D (5 bases). Between the trimmed V and J ends, which lost 2 bases and 9 bases, there was a span of 17 bases. Germline CDR1 and CDR2: GTSNPN and SVGIG (reference sequence). This CDR3 is built from 15 residues. CDR3 nucleotide sequence: TGTGCCTGGAGTCAAGGGGCCCCGCCTGGTTCACCCCTCCACTTT. It codes for CAWSQGAPPGSPLHF.

This chain joins TRBV6-1 and TRBJ1-6; D not resolved. This CDR3 comprises 15 residues. V was trimmed by 4 bases and J by 0 bases, leaving 7 bases between them. Germline CDR1 reads MNHNS; CDR2 reads SASEGT. This CDR3 reads CASSAESSYNSPLHF. CDR3 DNA: TGTGCCAGCAGTGCAGAAAGCTCCTATAATTCACCCCTCCACTTT.